This TCR beta chain was observed in a study of blood T cells in healthy people across ages. General study results and limits: Because donor CMV status was unknown, expanded clonotype changes were possibly confounded. As age increased, TCR beta diversity per million T cells fell in a roughly linear fashion.

Comment on this clonotype: Its antigen is unknown.

V gave up 5 bases and J gave up 7 bases; unmatched junction bases: 14. Germline lookup yields CDR1 GTSNPN and CDR2 SVGIG (reference sequence). The CDR3 extends over 16 amino acids. For the second PCR, which ran for 7 to 11 cycles, a sample-barcoded 5' primer and a J-beta primer mix were used. TCRdb reprocessed the 5' RACE reads with MiXCR, giving one entry per CDR3 protein. The data contain about 570,000 distinct CDR3 sequences, 27% of them singletons. The sample was also reused in another study, on T cells of mothers and their children. That paper adds: Sample barcodes and 2-4 random nucleotides came from the second PCR's M1S primer.

The rearrangement joins TRBV30 to TRBJ1-4, with 9 bases aligning to TRBD1. The sequence was collected from a boy aged 2 to 9 in good health. Material: blood. The CDR3, as DNA: TGTGCCTGGGCGTTCCGAACCGGGACAGGGCGTGAAAAACTGTTTTTT. The encoded protein is CAWAFRTGTGREKLFF.